Here is one T cell receptor beta chain with its context. As handled by the study authors: The authors estimated nucleated cell counts from reference gene primer amplification. Libraries were prepared by immunoSEQ multiplex PCR; TCRdb keeps only in-frame clonotypes and omits some of them. V and J calls and clone size are copied from that table; D and trimming were computed from the DNA. The data show some 170,000 clones, with approximately 86% seen just once and 3.9% held by the top ten. This sample stems from a study of blood T cell repertoires in COVID-19. Study as a whole: In each case, the material was cDNA or gDNA derived from T cells, B-cell-depleted T cells, or PBMCs.

The V gene end was trimmed by 2 bases and the J gene end by 5 bases; junction bases not matched to a gene: 2. The CDR3 sequence is 16 residues long. Germline lookup yields CDR1 KGHDR and CDR2 SFDVKD. Sequenced: peripheral blood. The source of this sequence is a woman in her sixties who had recovered from COVID-19. This chain connects TRBV24-1 to TRBJ2-1; 13 bases fit TRBD2. CDR3 loop: CATSDSGTSGDNEQFF. The CDR3 DNA reads TGTGCCACCAGTGATTCCGGGACTAGCGGGGACAATGAGCAGTTCTTC.